What follows are 25 T cell receptor beta chains derived from one specimen sequenced in a study of T cell responses to AZD1222 COVID-19 vaccine. The assay was immunoSEQ multiplex PCR, and TCRdb's table has in-frame clones only and misses some. The table includes roughly 100,000 clones, over 80% detected once. Sequences were derived from peripheral blood, sampled on day 0 of AZD1222 vaccination. The receptors were gathered from an adult in good health.

The gene calls are TRBV2 and TRBJ1-4, with D tentatively TRBD1 (6 bases). The V gene lost 9 bases and the J gene lost 8 bases, with 22 bases spanning the gap. CDR1 and CDR2 (germline): SNHLY, FYNNEI. The CDR3 contains 15 residues. Written as DNA, the CDR3 is TGTGCCAGTTTCCAATTCGGGGGCACCGGGGAAAAACTGTTTTTT. Translating gives CASFQFGGTGEKLFF.

The sample holds one count of this clone. The chain is built from TRBV6-1 and TRBJ1-2, with TRBD1 matching 7 bases. The CDR3 spans 14 residues. Germline V gene lookup returns CDR1 MNHNS and CDR2 SASEGT. V gave up 6 bases and J gave up 6 bases; unmatched junction bases: 10. The CDR3 loop reads CASSFSTGLNGYTF. The CDR3, as DNA: TGTGCCAGCAGCTTCTCGACAGGGCTGAATGGCTACACCTTC.

This chain joins TRBV2 and TRBJ2-1; 9 bases match TRBD2. J gave up 5 bases and V 4 bases, and 6 bases lay outside the gene matches. CDR1 and CDR2 from the germline V gene are SNHLY and FYNNEI. The CDR3 loop spans 15 amino acids. The CDR3 nucleotides are TGTGCCAGCAGTGTTGCGGGGGGGCGGAACAATGAGCAGTTCTTC. This translates into CASSVAGGRNNEQFF.

J is TRBJ1-2 and V is TRBV11-3; the D gene is possibly TRBD1 (6 bases). The CDR3 runs to 17 residues. V lost 0 bases and J lost 4, with 18 bases in between. Per germline, CDR1 SGHNT and CDR2 YENEEA. CDR3 loop: CASSLDRGRQDLYGYTF. The CDR3 nucleotides read TGTGCCAGCAGCTTAGACAGGGGACGGCAAGACCTCTATGGCTACACCTTC.

The rearrangement joins TRBV7-2 to TRBJ1-4; D remains unclear. The CDR3 extends over 20 amino acids. Germline V gives CDR1 SGHTA, CDR2 FQGNSA. Trimming removed 0 bases from V and 0 bases from J, with 20 bases in between. Here the CDR3 reads CASSLAMGATTSTTNEKLFF. CDR3 DNA sequence: TGTGCCAGCAGCTTAGCAATGGGCGCTACCACATCCACAACTAATGAAAAACTGTTTTTT.

The J gene is TRBJ2-7, the V gene TRBV21-1; the listed D gene, TRBD1, was not tested against the DNA. TRBV21-1 is reported as a pseudogene. The CDR3 totals 13 residues. This chain's CDR3 is CASTNRGKYEQYF. CDR3 DNA sequence: TGTGCCAGCACTAACAGGGGAAAATACGAGCAGTACTTC.

The chain employs TRBV20-1 and TRBJ1-1, with D maybe TRBD1 (6 bases). Trimming removed 3 bases from V and 3 bases from J, with 14 bases in between. Germline CDR1 DFQATT, CDR2 SNEGSKA (reference sequence). The CDR3 covers 14 residues. CDR3 amino acids: CSASSDRLYTEAFF. CDR3 in DNA: TGCAGTGCTAGTTCGGACAGACTTTACACTGAAGCTTTCTTT.

Note on this clone: The same CDR3 is also encoded by other DNA sequences in this sample. The chain is built from TRBV12-3 or TRBV12-4 and TRBJ1-2, with D perhaps TRBD1 (5 bases). The CDR3 length is 13 residues. Trimming stripped 1 base from V and 5 bases from J, with 8 bases between. CDR3 residues: CASSLGQGYGYTF. The DNA of the CDR3 is TGTGCCAGCAGTTTAGGGCAGGGATATGGCTACACCTTC.

This chain uses TRBV15 with TRBJ1-2, with unresolved D. This CDR3 comprises 18 residues. The V gene lost 0 bases and the J gene lost 4 bases, with 21 bases spanning the gap. Germline-derived CDR1 and CDR2 are LNHNV and YYDKDF (reference sequence). The chain's CDR3 is CATSRDPPSPAFFYGYTF. The CDR3 nucleotides are TGTGCCACCAGCAGAGATCCCCCTAGTCCCGCTTTTTTCTATGGCTACACCTTC.

The chain joins TRBV11-1 to TRBJ1-1; D is possibly TRBD1 (6 bases). The CDR3 has 14 amino acids. CDR1 SGHAT and CDR2 FQDESV come from the germline V gene (reference sequence). V was cut by 1 base and J by 5 bases, with 11 bases left in between. In DNA form, the CDR3 reads TGTGCCAGCAGCTTAGGGAGGGGGGCAACTGAAGCTTTCTTT. Protein sequence: CASSLGRGATEAFF.

This clone was detected only a few times. The rearrangement joins TRBV6-1 to TRBJ2-3; D call uncertain. Deletions cut 1 base from V and 3 bases from J, with 8 bases between. This CDR3 has 14 amino acids. Germline CDR1 MNHNS, CDR2 SASEGT. The CDR3 loop is CASSEEGHTDTQYF. CDR3 in DNA: TGTGCCAGCAGTGAAGAGGGTCATACAGATACGCAGTATTTT.

The rearrangement links TRBV3-1 (or the pseudogene TRBV3-2) to TRBJ2-7, with D tentatively TRBD2 (6 bases). With 1 base removed from V and 0 bases from J, the gap between germline ends came to 10 bases. The CDR3 has 15 residues. Germline-derived CDR1 and CDR2 are LGHDT and YNNKEL (reference sequence). The CDR3 sequence is CASSQVPGSSYEQYF. The CDR3 DNA sequence: TGTGCCAGCAGCCAAGTTCCCGGGAGCTCCTACGAGCAGTACTTC.

This clone was seen more than once but under ten times. The chain is built from TRBV10-3 and TRBJ2-7; 7 bases line up with TRBD1. The length of the CDR3 is 13 residues. CDR1 ENHRY and CDR2 SYGVKD come from the germline V gene. Germline trimming cut 6 bases from V and 5 bases from J; bases unmatched to any gene: 7. As DNA, the CDR3 is TGTGCCATCAGCCGTGGACAGGTTGACGAGCAGTACTTC. Amino acids: CAISRGQVDEQYF.

This clone was detected only once. This chain uses TRBV4-2 with TRBJ2-7, with 12 bases identical to TRBD1. With V trimmed by 5 bases and J by 7 bases, 12 bases remained unmatched. Per germline, CDR1 LGHNA and CDR2 YNFKEQ. The CDR3 covers 16 residues. The CDR3, as DNA: TGTGCCAGCAGCAACGAAGCGGGACAGGGGGCGGATGAGCAGTACTTC. It specifies CASSNEAGQGADEQYF.

The J gene is TRBJ1-1, the V gene TRBV20-1; D possibly corresponds to TRBD1 (5 bases). The CDR3 runs 13 residues. V was trimmed by 3 bases and J by 6 bases, leaving 14 bases between them. From germline, CDR1 is DFQATT and CDR2 SNEGSKA (reference sequence). Written as DNA, the CDR3 is TGCAGTGCTAGTTTTTTGGGGCGCGCTGAAGCTTTCTTT. It specifies CSASFLGRAEAFF.

The CDR3 protein is CASSYDPVRGNTGELFF. DNA of the CDR3: TGTGCCAGCAGTTACGACCCCGTTCGGGGGAACACCGGGGAGCTGTTTTTT. V usage is TRBV7-2 and J usage is TRBJ2-2, with D maybe TRBD2 (5 bases). V gave up 6 bases and J gave up 1 base, with 18 bases separating them. Germline CDR1 is SGHTA and CDR2 is FQGNSA. This CDR3 contains 17 residues.

The genes are TRBV4-1 and TRBJ1-1, with 8 bases fitting TRBD1. CDR3 length equals 14 residues. Germline V gene data show CDR1 as MGHRA and CDR2 as YSYEKL. V shed 3 bases, J shed 5 bases, and the junction held 5 bases outside the gene matches. CDR3: CASSHDRGWTEAFF. The CDR3 DNA reads as TGCGCCAGCAGCCACGACAGGGGATGGACTGAAGCTTTCTTT.

This clone has only a few counts. The rearrangement uses TRBV4-3 and TRBJ1-1, with D unclear. The V end lost 0 bases, the J end lost 1 base, and 6 bases lay between the germline ends. This CDR3 has 14 amino acids. Germline V CDR1 and CDR2: LGHNA, YSLEER. In DNA, the CDR3 is TGCGCCAGCAGCCAAGACCCGACGAACACTGAAGCTTTCTTT. This translates into CASSQDPTNTEAFF.

The V gene is TRBV3-1 (or the pseudogene TRBV3-2), the J gene TRBJ2-4, with D perhaps TRBD2 (7 bases). V was trimmed by 4 bases and J by 1 base, leaving 11 bases between them. The CDR3 consists of 15 residues. Germline loops: CDR1 LGHDT, CDR2 YNNKEL (reference sequence). The CDR3 nucleotides read TGTGCCAGCAGCCCGGGGGGCGCGGCCAAAAACATTCAGTACTTC. Its translation is CASSPGGAAKNIQYF.

This chain connects TRBV5-4 to TRBJ1-2, with 11 nucleotides matching TRBD1. CDR1 and CDR2 (germline): SGHNT, YYREEE (reference sequence). This CDR3 is built from 17 residues. J gave up 0 bases and V 4 bases, and 8 bases lay outside the gene matches. The CDR3 DNA reads TGTGCCAGCAGCCCAGGGGACAGGGGGAAGGCTAACTATGGCTACACCTTC. As protein: CASSPGDRGKANYGYTF.

The chain recombines TRBV3-1 (or the pseudogene TRBV3-2) with TRBJ1-4; D gene uncertain. Trimming cost V 0 bases and J 9 bases, with 17 bases left between them. Germline CDR1 is LGHDT and CDR2 is YNNKEL (reference sequence). There are 16 residues in the CDR3. CDR3 sequence: CASSQDSGVRKKKLFF. The CDR3 region has the DNA TGTGCCAGCAGCCAAGATAGCGGGGTGAGAAAGAAAAAACTGTTTTTT.

The chain combines TRBV4-3 with TRBJ1-1, with a tentative D call TRBD1 (5 bases). Trimming removed 0 bases from V and 10 bases from J, with 15 bases in between. The germline V gene has CDR1 LGHNA and CDR2 YSLEER. This CDR3 has 14 residues. CDR3 in amino acids: CASSQDVGGDRAFF. The CDR3 coding sequence is TGCGCCAGCAGCCAAGATGTAGGAGGGGATCGAGCTTTCTTT.

J is TRBJ1-2 and V is TRBV6-1; D gene unclear. This CDR3 contains 13 residues. From germline, CDR1 is MNHNS and CDR2 SASEGT. Between the trimmed V and J ends, which lost 6 bases and 2 bases, there was a span of 10 bases. The CDR3 DNA reads TGTGCCAGCAGATTCGGGGAAAACTATGGCTACACCTTC. Amino acids: CASRFGENYGYTF.

The V gene is TRBV3-1 (or the pseudogene TRBV3-2), the J gene TRBJ2-1; 9 bases fit TRBD2. The CDR3 spans 16 residues. The V and J ends lost 3 bases and 10 bases, in that order; junction bases with no gene match: 13. Germline loops: CDR1 LGHDT, CDR2 YNNKEL (reference sequence). The CDR3 loop is CASSHQAGGIAGEQFF. The DNA of the CDR3 is TGTGCCAGCAGCCACCAAGCGGGGGGAATCGCTGGGGAGCAGTTCTTC.

A few counts support this clone. This chain uses TRBV21-1 with TRBJ1-5. TRBV21-1 is classified as a pseudogene. This CDR3 is built from 16 residues. The CDR3 loop reads CASSKGSGDVSQPQHF. The CDR3 DNA sequence: TGTGCCAGCAGCAAAGGCTCCGGGGACGTTTCCCAGCCCCAGCATTTT.